These 3 T cell receptor beta chains originate from one sample sequenced in a study of T cells in Graves' hyperthyroidism and ophthalmopathy. RNA transcripts gave rise to amplified TCR beta CDR3 regions. Using the HTBI primer set, a first-round RT-PCR was run on the TCR CDR3. MiXCR, applied by TCRdb to the multiplex PCR reads, yields one record per CDR3 protein. The sample gives hundreds of thousands of distinct CDR3 sequences, 12% to 15% of which show up once; 9.5% to 13% is in the top ten. Specimen: blood. The receptor source for this set is a woman between 18 and 29 years old with Graves' hyperthyroidism.

The rearrangement joins TRBV19 to TRBJ2-3; D is perhaps TRBD2 (5 bases). Between the trimmed V and J ends, which lost 5 bases and 2 bases, there was a span of 20 bases. CDR1 and CDR2 (germline): LNHDA, SQIVND (reference sequence). The length of the CDR3 is 17 residues. CDR3: CASSSEGPHAATDTQYF. The CDR3 coding sequence is TGTGCCAGTAGTTCCGAGGGTCCCCATGCCGCCACAGATACGCAGTATTTT.

There are a few counts of this clonotype. V is TRBV9 and J is TRBJ2-3, with 10 bases fitting TRBD2. Trimming took 2 bases from V and 6 from J; bases not matched to a gene: 12. The CDR3 contains 17 residues. Germline CDR1 reads SGDLS; CDR2 reads YYNGEE. DNA for the CDR3: TGTGCCAGCAGCGTTCAAACCGGGACTAGCGCATGGGATACGCAGTATTTT. Protein sequence: CASSVQTGTSAWDTQYF.

The chain uses TRBV10-3 and TRBJ1-1; D is perhaps TRBD1 (6 bases). V was cut by 6 bases and J by 3 bases, with 14 bases left in between. The CDR3 loop spans 14 amino acids. CDR1 ENHRY and CDR2 SYGVKD come from the germline V gene. CDR3 nucleotide sequence: TGTGCCATCAGAGATTCACAGGGCCACACTGAAGCTTTCTTT. Translation: CAIRDSQGHTEAFF.